The T cell receptor (beta chain) described here comes from a study of T cell repertoires in aging, cancer and after chemotherapy (dated 2019 in TCRdb). At the level of the whole study: Donors were distributed across six age groups ranging from 30 or younger to 70 or older, with at least three individuals included per group. Healthy donor control TCR repertoires were recorded over several months to years and showed clear clonal overlap across re-sampling. The full dataset contained about 10 million TCR reads. To look at immunoaging and at how T cells reconstitute after chemotherapy, the study profiled TCR beta repertoires in peripheral blood from both healthy donors and cancer patients. The cohort comprised about 210 cancer patients, 90 to 94 with hematological and some 120 with solid cancers, plus 95 healthy donors as a reference group.

Study-level results and caveats: In healthy donors, the decline in TCR diversity with age was mainly explained by loss of richness, whereas in cancer patients loss of evenness was also found to contribute. Compared with age-matched healthy donors, untreated patients with either hematological or solid cancers had significantly lower TCR diversity in the blood along with higher clonality. According to the authors, the repertoire data do not allow conclusions to be drawn about immunological memory after chemotherapy. In both cancer cohorts, the median generation probability rose over the chemotherapy interval, which suggests that the repertoire was reconstituted through rebound thymic output.

Instead of sorted cells or RNA, genomic DNA extracted from peripheral blood served as the source for amplifying TCR beta rearrangements. Multiplex touch-down PCR with a mixed TRB-A/B primer pool was used to amplify rearranged TRB sequences covering the V, D and J segments. Illumina adapters and sample indices were added to the amplicons in two consecutive PCR reactions performed with Phusion HS II polymerase. Amplicons were gel-purified using the NucleoSpin Gel and PCR Clean-up kit and were subsequently checked with Qubit and an Agilent 2100 Bioanalyzer. Sequencing of the libraries was done on an Illumina MiSeq with paired-end, single-indexed 600-cycle runs. As for the original processing: MiXCR versions 2.12 and 3.0.5 were used to process TRB sequences. A clone was defined as each unique CDR3 nucleotide sequence, and only productive sequences supported by at least two reads were kept. The repertoire metrics were Shannon diversity, evenness, clonality (defined as one minus evenness), and alpha-parameterized diversity profiles covering alpha 0 to 5. The IGoR algorithm was used to calculate generation probabilities of clones in the paired pre- and post-chemotherapy samples. TCRdb took the public reads, trimmed them with fastp at Q25, ran MiXCR for clone calling and kept in-frame beta chains. Identical CDR3 proteins give one entry, which carries the most common genes and DNA. TCRdb assigned the V and J calls; the authors' analysis was not used. This sample gives about 12,000 distinct CDR3 sequences in total; 20% to 25% of them show up just once. The ten largest clonotypes hold 4.5% to 6% of the sample.

This clonotype occurred a few times. What antigen it recognizes has not been identified. No base qualities exist here, and no much larger clone lies one base off it. The source is a human donor in good health. The sequencing sample was made of blood.

The nucleotide sequence is TGCGCCAGCAGCCAACAGGGACCCCCAGACTTCTACGAGCAGTACTTC. Its amino acids are CASSQQGPPDFYEQYF. The rearranged chain carries TRBV4-3 and TRBJ2-7, with the D call tentatively TRBD1 or TRBD2, each fitting 5 bases. From the germline V gene, CDR1 is LGHNA and CDR2 is YSLEER. The CDR3 runs 16 residues from the cysteine to the phenylalanine. The read is trimmed to its CDR3 DNA, 48 bases read in frame from base 1. V and J lose 2 bases and 3 bases, and a span of 17 bases separates them.